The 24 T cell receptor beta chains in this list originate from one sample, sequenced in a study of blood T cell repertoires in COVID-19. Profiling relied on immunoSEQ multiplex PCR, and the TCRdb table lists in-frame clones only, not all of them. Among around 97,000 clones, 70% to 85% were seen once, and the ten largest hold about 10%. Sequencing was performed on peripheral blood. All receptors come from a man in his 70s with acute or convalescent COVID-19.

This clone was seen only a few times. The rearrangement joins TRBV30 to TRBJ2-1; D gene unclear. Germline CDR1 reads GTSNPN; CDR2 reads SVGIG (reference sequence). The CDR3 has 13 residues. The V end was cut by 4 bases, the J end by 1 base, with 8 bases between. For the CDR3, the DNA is TGTGCCTGGACGGAGAATTCCTACAATGAGCAGTTCTTC. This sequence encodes CAWTENSYNEQFF.

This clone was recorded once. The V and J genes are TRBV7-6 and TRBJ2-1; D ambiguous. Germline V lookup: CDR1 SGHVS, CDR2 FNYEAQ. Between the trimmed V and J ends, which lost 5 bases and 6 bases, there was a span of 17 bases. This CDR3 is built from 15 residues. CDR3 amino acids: CASSKTRGMGNEQFF. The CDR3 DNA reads TGTGCCAGCAGCAAGACCAGAGGTATGGGCAATGAGCAGTTCTTC.

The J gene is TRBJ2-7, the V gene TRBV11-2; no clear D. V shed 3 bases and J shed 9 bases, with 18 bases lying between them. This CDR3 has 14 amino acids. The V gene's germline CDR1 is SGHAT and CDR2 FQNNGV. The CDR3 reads CASSLEVTESGQYF. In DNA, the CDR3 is TGTGCCAGCAGCTTGGAAGTAACTGAATCGGGGCAGTACTTC.

In nucleotides, the CDR3 is TGCGCCAGCAGCTTGGGCGGGAGGACCACAGATACGCAGTATTTT. Translation: CASSLGGRTTDTQYF. J is TRBJ2-3 and V is TRBV5-1; 8 bases are a match to TRBD2. The CDR3 extends over 15 amino acids. V was pared by 0 bases and J by 2 bases, with 2 bases of the junction left unmatched. Germline V gene lookup returns CDR1 SGHRS and CDR2 YFSETQ.

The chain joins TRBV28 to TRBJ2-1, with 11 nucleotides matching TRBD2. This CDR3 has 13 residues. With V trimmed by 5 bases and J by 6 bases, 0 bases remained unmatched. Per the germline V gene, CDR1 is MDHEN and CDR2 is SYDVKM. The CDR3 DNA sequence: TGTGCCAGCAGTCTAGCGGGAGGCAATGAGCAGTTCTTC. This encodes CASSLAGGNEQFF.

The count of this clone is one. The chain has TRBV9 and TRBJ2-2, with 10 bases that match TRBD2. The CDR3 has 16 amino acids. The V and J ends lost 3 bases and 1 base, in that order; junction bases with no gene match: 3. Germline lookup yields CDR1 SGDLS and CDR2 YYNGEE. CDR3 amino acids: CASSGASGGNTGELFF. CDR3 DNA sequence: TGTGCCAGCAGCGGGGCTAGCGGGGGGAACACCGGGGAGCTGTTTTTT.

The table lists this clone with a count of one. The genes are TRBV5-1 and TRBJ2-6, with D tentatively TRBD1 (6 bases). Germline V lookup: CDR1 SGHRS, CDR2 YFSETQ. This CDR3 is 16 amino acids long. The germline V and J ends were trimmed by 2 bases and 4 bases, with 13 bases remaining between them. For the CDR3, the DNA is TGCGCCAGCAGCTTAGTGACAGGTCTCGGGGCCAACGTCCTGACTTTC. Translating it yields CASSLVTGLGANVLTF.

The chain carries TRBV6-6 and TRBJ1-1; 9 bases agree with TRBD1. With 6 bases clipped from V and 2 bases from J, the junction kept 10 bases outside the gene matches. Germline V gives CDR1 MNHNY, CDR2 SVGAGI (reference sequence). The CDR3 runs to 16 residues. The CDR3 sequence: CASRPLGQGKNTEAFF. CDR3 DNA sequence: TGTGCCAGCAGGCCCCTGGGACAGGGTAAAAACACTGAAGCTTTCTTT.

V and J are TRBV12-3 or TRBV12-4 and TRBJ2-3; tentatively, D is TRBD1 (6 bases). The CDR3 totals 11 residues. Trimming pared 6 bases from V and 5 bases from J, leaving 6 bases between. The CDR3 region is CASRTGDTQYF. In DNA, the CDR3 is TGTGCCAGCAGGACAGGAGATACGCAGTATTTT.

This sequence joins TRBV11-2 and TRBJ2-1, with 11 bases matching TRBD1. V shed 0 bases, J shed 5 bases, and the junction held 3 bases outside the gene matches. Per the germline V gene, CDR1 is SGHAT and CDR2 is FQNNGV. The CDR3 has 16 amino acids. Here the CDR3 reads CASSLEGTGGHNEQFF. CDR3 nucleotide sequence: TGTGCCAGCAGCTTAGAGGGGACAGGGGGACACAATGAGCAGTTCTTC.

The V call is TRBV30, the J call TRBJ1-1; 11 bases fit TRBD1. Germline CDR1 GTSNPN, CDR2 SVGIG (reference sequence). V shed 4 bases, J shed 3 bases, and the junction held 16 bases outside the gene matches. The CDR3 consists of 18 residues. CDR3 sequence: CAWIRDRGLVGGYTEAFF. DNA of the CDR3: TGTGCCTGGATCCGGGACAGGGGGTTGGTTGGTGGGTACACTGAAGCTTTCTTT.

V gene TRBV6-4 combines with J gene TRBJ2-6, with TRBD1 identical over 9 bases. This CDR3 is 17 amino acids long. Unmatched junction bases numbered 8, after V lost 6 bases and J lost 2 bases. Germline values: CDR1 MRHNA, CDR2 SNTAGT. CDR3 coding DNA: TGTGCCAGCAGCCGGGACAGGGTGGTAGCTGGGGCCAACGTCCTGACTTTC. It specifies CASSRDRVVAGANVLTF.

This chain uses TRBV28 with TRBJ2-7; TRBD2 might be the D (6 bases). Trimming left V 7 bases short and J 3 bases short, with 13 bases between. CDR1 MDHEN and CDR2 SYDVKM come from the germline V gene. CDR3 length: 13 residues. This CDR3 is CASKSGLFYEQYF. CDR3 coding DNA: TGTGCCAGCAAGTCGGGACTCTTCTACGAGCAGTACTTC.

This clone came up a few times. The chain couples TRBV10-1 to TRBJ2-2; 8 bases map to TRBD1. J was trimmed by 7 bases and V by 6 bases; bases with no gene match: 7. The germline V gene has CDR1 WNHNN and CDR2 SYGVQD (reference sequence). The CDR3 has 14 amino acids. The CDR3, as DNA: TGCGCCAGCAGCCCGGACAGGGATGTCGGGGAGCTGTTTTTT. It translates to CASSPDRDVGELFF.

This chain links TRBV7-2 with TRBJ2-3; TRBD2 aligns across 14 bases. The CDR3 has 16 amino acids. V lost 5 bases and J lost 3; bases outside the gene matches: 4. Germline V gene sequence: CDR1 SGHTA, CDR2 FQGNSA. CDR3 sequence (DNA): TGTGCCAGCAGCATAAGGACTAGCGGGAGGACAGATACGCAGTATTTT. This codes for CASSIRTSGRTDTQYF.

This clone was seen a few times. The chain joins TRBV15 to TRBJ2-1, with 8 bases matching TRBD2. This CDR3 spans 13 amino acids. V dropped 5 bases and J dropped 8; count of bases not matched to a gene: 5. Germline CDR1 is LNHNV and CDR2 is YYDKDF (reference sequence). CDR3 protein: CATSGLARHEQFF. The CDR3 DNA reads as TGTGCCACCAGCGGACTAGCAAGACATGAGCAGTTCTTC.

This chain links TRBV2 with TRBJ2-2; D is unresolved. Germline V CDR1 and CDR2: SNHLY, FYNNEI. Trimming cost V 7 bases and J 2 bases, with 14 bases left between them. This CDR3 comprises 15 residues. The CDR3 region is CASTPRSTNTGELFF. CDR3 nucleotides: TGTGCCAGCACCCCGAGAAGTACTAACACCGGGGAGCTGTTTTTT.

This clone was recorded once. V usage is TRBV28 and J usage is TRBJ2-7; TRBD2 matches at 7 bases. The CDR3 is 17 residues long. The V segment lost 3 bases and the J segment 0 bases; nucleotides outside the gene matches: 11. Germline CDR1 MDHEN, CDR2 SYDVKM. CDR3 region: CASSFRAGRGSSYEQYF. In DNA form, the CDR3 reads TGTGCCAGCAGTTTCCGCGCAGGGAGGGGTAGCTCCTACGAGCAGTACTTC. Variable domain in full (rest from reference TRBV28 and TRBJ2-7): DVKVTQSSRYLVKRTGEKVFLECVQDMDHENMFWYRQDPGLGLRLIYFSYDVKMKEKGDIPEGYSVSREKKERFSLILESASTNQTSMYLCASSFRAGRGSSYEQYFGPGTRLTVT.

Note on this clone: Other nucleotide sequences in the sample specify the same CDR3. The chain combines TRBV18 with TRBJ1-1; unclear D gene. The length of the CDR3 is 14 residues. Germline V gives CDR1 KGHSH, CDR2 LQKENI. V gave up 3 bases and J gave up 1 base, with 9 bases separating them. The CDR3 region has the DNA TGTGCCAGCTCACCTCGACGGGAGAACACTGAAGCTTTCTTT. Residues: CASSPRRENTEAFF.

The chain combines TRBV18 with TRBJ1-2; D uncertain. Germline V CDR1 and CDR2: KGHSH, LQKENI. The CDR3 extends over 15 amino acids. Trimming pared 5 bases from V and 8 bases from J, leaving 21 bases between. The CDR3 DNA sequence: TGTGCCAGCTCATCCACGGGAGGGATAGGCTACGGCTACACCTTC. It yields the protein CASSSTGGIGYGYTF.

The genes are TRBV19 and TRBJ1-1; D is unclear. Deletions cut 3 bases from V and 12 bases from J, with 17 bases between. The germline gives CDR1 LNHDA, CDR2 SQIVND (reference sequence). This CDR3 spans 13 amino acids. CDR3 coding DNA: TGTGCCAGTAGTATCGGAGGGAATGGTATAACTTTCTTT. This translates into CASSIGGNGITFF.

DNA for the CDR3: TGTGCCAGCAGTTTCGAGGGACAGGGGGTCTATGGCTACACCTTC. Amino acid sequence: CASSFEGQGVYGYTF. The chain has TRBV6-5 and TRBJ1-2, with 11 bases aligning to TRBD1. Germline-derived CDR1 and CDR2 are MNHEY and SVGAGI. The CDR3 consists of 15 residues. V lost 4 bases, J lost 4 bases, and 5 bases stayed unmatched.

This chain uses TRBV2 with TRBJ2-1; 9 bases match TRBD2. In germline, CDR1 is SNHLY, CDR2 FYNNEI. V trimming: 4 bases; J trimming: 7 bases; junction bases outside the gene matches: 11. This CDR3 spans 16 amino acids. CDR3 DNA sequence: TGTGCCAGCAGTGCTCTTTCGCTAGCGGGATCGAATGAGCAGTTCTTC. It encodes CASSALSLAGSNEQFF.

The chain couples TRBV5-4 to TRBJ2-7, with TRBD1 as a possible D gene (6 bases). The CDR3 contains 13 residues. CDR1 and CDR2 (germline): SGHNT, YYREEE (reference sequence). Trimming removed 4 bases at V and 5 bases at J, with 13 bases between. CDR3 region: CASSGGRGHEQYF. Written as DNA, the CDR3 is TGTGCCAGCAGCGGGGGCAGGGGCCACGAGCAGTACTTC. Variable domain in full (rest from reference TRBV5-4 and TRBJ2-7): ETGVTQSPTHLIKTRGQQVTLRCSSQSGHNTVSWYQQALGQGPQFIFQYYREEENGRGNFPPRFSGLQFPNYSSELNVNALELDDSALYLCASSGGRGHEQYFGPGTRLTVT.